The rows below give T cell receptor beta chains drawn from one sample of a study of early T cells in non-severe SARS-CoV-2 infection. TCRdb processed the 5' RACE reads anew with MiXCR; each CDR3 protein has one entry. The profile shows tens of thousands of distinct CDR3 sequences, approximately 9% of them singletons. Sequenced here: whole blood, sampled at baseline. The receptors originated from an adult who was a healthcare worker with PCR-confirmed SARS-CoV-2 infection or an uninfected control (not recorded which). CDR3s include the opening cysteine and the closing phenylalanine or tryptophan. A D gene is named only where the DNA matches it firmly.

D,V,CDR3
TRBD2,TRBV9,CASSPPGLAGEPWGTDTQYF
-,TRBV12-3/TRBV12-4,CASSLRLNQPQHF
TRBD2,TRBV10-2,CASRKIPGLAGVPSYNEQFF
-,TRBV10-3,CAISELSGLQPQHF
TRBD1,TRBV6-2/TRBV6-3,CASSLGQGPYF
TRBD1,TRBV30,CAWSVQGRSPLHF
-,TRBV5-1,CASSLWIGTPYEQYF
-,TRBV28,CASTTPGVNTEAFF
-,TRBV20-1,CSARTRASNQPQHF
TRBD1,TRBV18,CASSPPVDRVSYTF
TRBD2,TRBV5-1,CASSLVGGRAVEQFF
-,TRBV29-1,CSVEHNEQFF
-,TRBV13,CASSLPGPASYEQYF
-,TRBV12-3/TRBV12-4,CASRATALGEQFF
-,TRBV28,CASSPDRGTYEQYF
TRBD1,TRBV6-6,CASIHGTVQETQYF
-,TRBV7-2,CASKTGPGTEAFF
-,TRBV2,CASSARTYQETQYF
TRBD1,TRBV20-1,CSAPGTGARETQYF
TRBD1,TRBV20-1,CSAILPQGDYGYTF